Reported below is one T cell receptor (beta chain). Its antigen is not known. The data originate from a study of tumor and adjacent non-tumor tissue in lung cancer. Study-level information: Patients were aged about 30 to 76, around ten men and about five women, stage I to III. The study's findings and limits: TCR diversity was significantly greater in tumor than normal lung tissue. Shorter survival was associated with higher TCR diversity in tumors.

TCRbeta libraries were built with three rounds of nested PCR, modified from ARM-PCR. TCRdb re-analysed the multiplex PCR reads in MiXCR, keeping a single row per CDR3 protein. The data contain more than 90,000 distinct CDR3 sequences, less than 75% of them singletons. The CDR3 is made up of 13 amino acids. The V gene's germline CDR1 is DFQATT and CDR2 SNEGSKA (reference sequence). The V segment lost 6 bases and the J segment 9 bases; nucleotides outside the gene matches: 9. No cell sorting was done before RNA was extracted from the tissue. Newly diagnosed lung cancer patients had thoracic surgery in China, August–November 2014, without prior chemotherapy.

The rearrangement uses TRBV20-1 and TRBJ2-7; 12 nucleotides align to TRBD2. The sequenced sample consisted of lung tumor tissue. The receptor comes from a man in his 60s with non-small cell lung cancer. CDR3 in DNA: TGCAGTGCAGTGACTAGCGGGAGCTCGAGGCAGTACTTC. Amino acids: CSAVTSGSSRQYF.